This TCR beta chain was captured in a study of post-analysis software for immune sequencing data (dated by TCRdb to between 2015 and 2016). For the wider study: Disease courses on record covered relapsing-remitting, secondary progressive and progressive-relapsing multiple sclerosis, though some patients had no subtype annotation. The patient repertoires were compared against more than 10 previously published healthy control repertoires obtained from donors aged 6 to 25 years. A subset of samples was prepared in parallel using single-end sample barcoding, then pooled and co-amplified after Illumina adapter ligation. The paper's findings and limits, for the study overall: Compared with controls, multiple sclerosis patients had significantly lower normalized Chao1 diversity, a finding suggesting substantial peripheral T-cell clonal expansion. Patients showed significantly higher frequencies than controls for five TRBV segments, among them TRBV5-6, TRBV5-1 and TRBV20-1. The multiple sclerosis patient group was slightly younger than the control group. When samples were clustered directly using the F measure, samples prepared in the same batch co-clustered strongly, which prompted a batch-effect correction.

Libraries came from PCR. The sequencing machine was an Illumina HiSeq 2500. To reduce PCR and sequencing biases, unique molecular identifiers were built into the TCR beta cDNA libraries. Every 1 to 10 million input T cells yielded approximately 500,000 cDNA molecules, meaning each molecule approximated one T cell. The patient libraries were prepared and sequenced with the same protocol used for the earlier healthy control dataset. Within a given batch, samples were prepared together, multiplexed and sequenced on the same HiSeq lane. As for how the authors treated the data: MIGEC was used to process the raw barcoded reads, and molecular identifier groups with only a single read were discarded before consensus assembly and CDR3 extraction. Clonotype tables were post-analysed with VDJtools, and diversity was normalized by down-sampling all datasets to the smallest sample size. To correct batch-related cross-sample contamination, repertoire overlap clustering matched CDR3 amino acid sequences but not nucleotide sequences. Through fastp at Q25 and MiXCR, TCRdb rebuilt clones from the public reads, retaining in-frame beta chains. Here each entry gathers all rows of one CDR3 protein and keeps the most common genes and DNA. In this record, the V and J calls reflect TCRdb's handling and not the investigators' own analysis. Present in this sample are 700,000 to 900,000 distinct CDR3 sequences, just over 45% of which were seen just once. 4% to 5% of the sample belongs to the ten largest clones.

TCR beta repertoires were profiled from peripheral blood of roughly twelve young patients with multiple sclerosis to demonstrate the VDJtools post-analysis software. The multiple sclerosis patients were children and adolescents between roughly 6 and 17 years of age. From its cysteine to its phenylalanine, the CDR3 spans 19 amino acids. This entry keeps only the CDR3 DNA: 57 bases, framed from base 1. V loses 5 bases at its end and J loses 2 bases; junction bases beyond the gene matches: 14. With regard to this clonotype: Its antigen remains undetermined. Within one base of it there is no much larger clone, and no base qualities were kept.

The clonotype comes from a girl under 18 with multiple sclerosis. The chain is assembled from TRBV12-3 or TRBV12-4 and TRBJ2-1, and TRBD2 aligns with 11 junction nucleotides. Material for sequencing was blood. The CDR3 region reads CASSPQTLAGANAYNEQFF. At the DNA level, the sequence is TGTGCCAGCAGTCCCCAGACACTAGCGGGAGCTAATGCCTACAATGAGCAGTTCTTC.